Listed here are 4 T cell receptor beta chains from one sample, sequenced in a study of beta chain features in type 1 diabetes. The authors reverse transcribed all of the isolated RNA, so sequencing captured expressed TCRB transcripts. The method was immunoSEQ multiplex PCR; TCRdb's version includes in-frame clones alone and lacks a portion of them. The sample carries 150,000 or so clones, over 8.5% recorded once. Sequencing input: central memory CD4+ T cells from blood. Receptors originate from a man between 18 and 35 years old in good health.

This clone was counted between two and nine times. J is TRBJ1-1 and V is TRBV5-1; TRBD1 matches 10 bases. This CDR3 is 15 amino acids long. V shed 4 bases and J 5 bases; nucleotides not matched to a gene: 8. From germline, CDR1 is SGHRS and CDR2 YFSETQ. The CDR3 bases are TGCGCCAGCAGCGGGACAGGGGCCACGAGGACTGAAGCTTTCTTT. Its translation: CASSGTGATRTEAFF.

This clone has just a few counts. CDR3 loop: CASSVGTDLQPQHF. In DNA, the CDR3 is TGTGCCAGCAGCGTAGGCACGGACCTCCAGCCCCAGCATTTT. The rearrangement joins TRBV9 to TRBJ1-5, with unresolved D. The CDR3 is 14 residues long. V was pared by 0 bases and J by 7 bases, with 11 bases between. Per the germline V gene, CDR1 is SGDLS and CDR2 is YYNGEE.

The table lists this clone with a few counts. CDR3: CASRDRHQPQHF. The CDR3 DNA reads as TGTGCCAGTCGGGACAGGCATCAGCCCCAGCATTTT. The rearrangement uses TRBV19 and TRBJ1-5, with 8 bases fitting TRBD1. CDR3 length equals 12 residues. Germline loops: CDR1 LNHDA, CDR2 SQIVND (reference sequence). Losses at the gene ends were 8 bases for V and 5 bases for J; bases not matched to a gene: 2.

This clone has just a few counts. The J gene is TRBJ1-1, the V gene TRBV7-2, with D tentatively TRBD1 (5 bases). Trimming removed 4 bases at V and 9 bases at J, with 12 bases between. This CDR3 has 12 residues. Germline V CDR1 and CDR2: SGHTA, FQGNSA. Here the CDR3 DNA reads TGTGCCAGCAGCTCCGGGGCGAACCAAGCTTTCTTT. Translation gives CASSSGANQAFF.